These 21 T cell receptor beta chains came from one sample sequenced in a study of blood T cell repertoires in COVID-19. Sequenced by immunoSEQ multiplex PCR; TCRdb stores in-frame clones only, minus some. The sample contains under 250,000 clones, about 90% of which appear only once. Sequencing was done on a sample of peripheral blood. These receptors all come from a man aged 55 to 70 with COVID-19, enrolled during active disease.

The chain employs TRBV2 and TRBJ2-3; 12 bases map to TRBD2. CDR1 is SNHLY and CDR2 is FYNNEI in the germline V gene. The junction had 3 bases not matched to a gene; V was cut back by 6 bases and J by 2 bases. The CDR3 has 15 residues. CDR3 in DNA: TGTGCCAGCAGCGGACTAGCGGGGTTCACAGATACGCAGTATTTT. Its protein is CASSGLAGFTDTQYF.

This clone was seen only once. This chain connects TRBV19 to TRBJ1-5; TRBD1 matches at 8 bases. Germline V gene sequence: CDR1 LNHDA, CDR2 SQIVND (reference sequence). V lost 4 bases, J lost 4 bases, and 3 bases stayed unmatched. CDR3 length: 14 amino acids. The CDR3 bases are TGTGCCAGTAGTACCGGGACAGGTAATCAGCCCCAGCATTTT. Its protein is CASSTGTGNQPQHF.

J is TRBJ1-4 and V is TRBV2; 8 positions match TRBD1. CDR3 size: 15 residues. Germline V gene data show CDR1 as SNHLY and CDR2 as FYNNEI. V was pared by 4 bases and J by 2 bases, with 3 bases of the junction left unmatched. The chain's CDR3 is CASSAHRGTNEKLFF. CDR3 bases: TGTGCCAGCAGTGCACACAGGGGGACTAATGAAAAACTGTTTTTT.

The rearrangement joins TRBV7-2 to TRBJ1-3, with D possibly TRBD1 on 6 matching bases. V was clipped by 6 bases and J by 6 bases, with 18 bases between them. The CDR3 consists of 15 residues. Germline V lookup: CDR1 SGHTA, CDR2 FQGNSA. The DNA of the CDR3 is TGTGCCAGCAGGAGAGGGGGGGACGGGGAAAACACCATATATTTT. Its protein is CASRRGGDGENTIYF.

The gene calls are TRBV27 and TRBJ1-4; TRBD1 matches 9 bases. Germline lookup yields CDR1 MNHEY and CDR2 SMNVEV (reference sequence). The CDR3 is made up of 15 amino acids. Germline trimming cut 7 bases from V and 7 bases from J; bases unmatched to any gene: 10. CDR3 in amino acids: CASTHIGTGREKLFF. The CDR3 DNA sequence: TGTGCCAGCACCCATATAGGGACAGGGCGTGAAAAACTGTTTTTT.

This sequence joins TRBV11-1 and TRBJ2-1; D uncertain. The germline CDR1 and CDR2 sequences are SGHAT and FQDESV (reference sequence). Trimming took off 5 bases at V and 9 bases at J, with 20 bases between the two ends. This CDR3 spans 15 amino acids. CDR3 DNA sequence: TGTGCCAGCAGCCCCCTTAGTTTGGCGTCGGGTGAGCAGTTCTTC. This gives the protein CASSPLSLASGEQFF. The full variable domain, in which reference TRBV11-1 and TRBJ2-1 provide the parts outside the CDR3, is EAEVAQSPRYKITEKSQAVAFWCDPISGHATLYWYRQILGQGPELLVQFQDESVVDDSQLPKDRFSAERLKGVDSTLKIQPAELGDSAMYLCASSPLSLASGEQFFGPGTRLTVL.

The chain employs TRBV5-1 and TRBJ1-1; D ambiguous. Germline CDR1 SGHRS, CDR2 YFSETQ. Trimming cost V 5 bases and J 1 base, with 12 bases left between them. The CDR3 extends over 14 amino acids. CDR3 bases: TGCGCCAGCAGGCCCTCAGTCCCGAACACTGAAGCTTTCTTT. It codes for CASRPSVPNTEAFF.

This chain connects TRBV9 to TRBJ1-2; 9 bases are a match to TRBD1. The CDR3 spans 14 residues. CDR1 is SGDLS and CDR2 is YYNGEE in the germline V gene. Losses at the gene ends were 4 bases for V and 8 bases for J; bases not matched to a gene: 9. The CDR3 sequence: CASSPSRTGEGYTF. The CDR3 DNA sequence: TGTGCCAGCAGCCCCAGTAGGACAGGGGAAGGCTACACCTTC. Looking up the rest from reference TRBV9 and TRBJ1-2 gives the full variable domain: DSGVTQTPKHLITATGQRVTLRCSPRSGDLSVYWYQQSLDQGLQFLIQYYNGEERAKGNILERFSAQQFPDLHSELNLSSLELGDSALYFCASSPSRTGEGYTFGSGTRLTVV.

The chain joins TRBV19 to TRBJ2-1; 9 bases are shared with TRBD2. This CDR3 region has 13 residues. CDR1 is LNHDA, CDR2 SQIVND, per germline (reference sequence). With 7 bases clipped from V and 8 bases from J, the junction kept 6 bases outside the gene matches. CDR3 region: CASTPSGGYEQFF. In DNA, the CDR3 is TGTGCCAGTACCCCAAGCGGGGGGTATGAGCAGTTCTTC.

V gene TRBV7-8 combines with J gene TRBJ2-1; D possibly corresponds to TRBD2 (6 bases). The V gene lost 1 base and the J gene lost 6 bases, with 10 bases spanning the gap. The CDR3 is 14 residues long. Germline loops: CDR1 SGHVS, CDR2 FQNEAQ. CDR3 in amino acids: CASSLGSTSNEQFF. The CDR3, as DNA: TGTGCCAGCAGCTTAGGCTCGACTAGCAATGAGCAGTTCTTC.

This clone occurred once. The CDR3 sequence is CAITREIDHGYTF. The CDR3 nucleotides are TGTGCCATCACGCGGGAGATTGACCATGGCTACACCTTC. V gene TRBV10-3 combines with J gene TRBJ1-2; D unclear. Germline lookup yields CDR1 ENHRY and CDR2 SYGVKD. The CDR3 consists of 13 residues. Trimming left V 7 bases short and J 6 bases short, with 15 bases between.

The CDR3 DNA reads as TGTGCCAGCAGTATACTACAGGGATGGGACGAGCAGTACTTC. This codes for CASSILQGWDEQYF. The chain couples TRBV6-5 to TRBJ2-7; possibly TRBD1 for D (6 bases). The germline V gene has CDR1 MNHEY and CDR2 SVGAGI. The CDR3 is 14 amino acids. The ends were cut back, 5 bases at V and 5 bases at J, with 16 bases in the middle.

V usage is TRBV3-1 (or the pseudogene TRBV3-2) and J usage is TRBJ2-2; no firm D call. This CDR3 comprises 12 residues. V dropped 5 bases and J dropped 6 bases, with 7 bases sitting between them. CDR1 is LGHDT, CDR2 YNNKEL, per germline (reference sequence). The CDR3 DNA sequence: TGTGCCAGCAGCACTTATCCCGGGGAGCTGTTTTTT. Its translation is CASSTYPGELFF.

Turning to this clone: A read error may account for a junction end that differs from germline. The chain joins TRBV6-5 to TRBJ2-4; 7 bases agree with TRBD1. The germline V gene encodes CDR1 MNHEY and CDR2 SVGAGI. This CDR3 is 15 amino acids long. The CDR3, as DNA: TGTGCCAGCAGTGACTCGGGACAGCCCCATCACATTCAGTACTTC. Translating it yields CASSDSGQPHHIQYF.

This clone was seen only once. The chain carries TRBV6-2 or TRBV6-3 and TRBJ1-2; 7 bases are a match to TRBD1. Germline trimming cut 5 bases from V and 10 bases from J; bases unmatched to any gene: 13. Germline V lookup: CDR1 MNHEY, CDR2 SVGEGT. The CDR3 totals 14 residues. The CDR3 loop is CASSKTGSKGDYTF. CDR3 in DNA: TGTGCCAGCAGTAAGACAGGGTCAAAAGGTGACTACACCTTC.

The chain is built from TRBV14 and TRBJ2-7; D possibly corresponds to TRBD2 (5 bases). V lost 0 bases, J lost 5 bases, and 17 bases lay in between. CDR1 and CDR2 (germline): SGHDN, FVKESK. This CDR3 is built from 16 residues. Here the CDR3 reads CASSQDDWETNDEQYF. The CDR3 DNA is TGTGCCAGCAGCCAAGATGACTGGGAGACTAATGACGAGCAGTACTTC. The full variable domain, completed using reference TRBV14 and TRBJ2-7, is EAGVTQFPSHSVIEKGQTVTLRCDPISGHDNLYWYRRVMGKEIKFLLHFVKESKQDESGMPNNRFLAERTGGTYSTLKVQPAELEDSGVYFCASSQDDWETNDEQYFGPGTRLTVT.

J is TRBJ2-1 and V is TRBV28; 10 nucleotides agree with TRBD2. CDR1 and CDR2 from the germline V gene are MDHEN and SYDVKM. The CDR3 spans 16 residues. The ends lost 5 bases at V and 4 bases at J; junction bases unmatched: 8. DNA for the CDR3: TGTGCCAGCAGTACATGGACTAGCGGTAAATACAATGAGCAGTTCTTC. It specifies CASSTWTSGKYNEQFF.

The chain is built from TRBV5-1 and TRBJ1-2; D is perhaps TRBD1 (6 bases). V was pared by 0 bases and J by 3 bases, with 9 bases between. Germline CDR1 is SGHRS and CDR2 is YFSETQ. The CDR3 covers 14 residues. The CDR3, as DNA: TGCGCCAGCAGCTTGGTTCCAGGGGACTATGGCTACACCTTC. Residues: CASSLVPGDYGYTF.

The chain couples TRBV7-2 to TRBJ2-1, with 11 bases fitting TRBD2. This CDR3 region has 18 residues. The V and J ends lost 1 base and 8 bases, in that order; junction bases with no gene match: 13. The germline CDR1 and CDR2 sequences are SGHTA and FQGNSA. This chain's CDR3 is CASSLVGVAGGPWDEQFF. Written as DNA, the CDR3 is TGTGCCAGCAGCTTAGTTGGGGTAGCGGGGGGGCCGTGGGATGAGCAGTTCTTC.

Only a few counts were recorded for this clone. The rearrangement joins TRBV7-2 to TRBJ2-5; tentatively, D is TRBD1 (5 bases). The CDR3 spans 13 residues. From germline, CDR1 is SGHTA and CDR2 FQGNSA. V dropped 5 bases and J dropped 4 bases, with 11 bases sitting between them. In DNA form, the CDR3 reads TGTGCCAGCAGCCAACGTAGGGGAGAGACCCAGTACTTC. It is translated as CASSQRRGETQYF.

The V call is TRBV19, the J call TRBJ2-1, with unresolved D. CDR1 is LNHDA, CDR2 SQIVND, per germline (reference sequence). V was clipped by 5 bases and J by 3 bases, with 17 bases between them. The CDR3 contains 16 residues. In DNA form, the CDR3 reads TGTGCCAGTAGTGAAACGGCCGGGTCTCTCTACAATGAGCAGTTCTTC. The encoded protein is CASSETAGSLYNEQFF.